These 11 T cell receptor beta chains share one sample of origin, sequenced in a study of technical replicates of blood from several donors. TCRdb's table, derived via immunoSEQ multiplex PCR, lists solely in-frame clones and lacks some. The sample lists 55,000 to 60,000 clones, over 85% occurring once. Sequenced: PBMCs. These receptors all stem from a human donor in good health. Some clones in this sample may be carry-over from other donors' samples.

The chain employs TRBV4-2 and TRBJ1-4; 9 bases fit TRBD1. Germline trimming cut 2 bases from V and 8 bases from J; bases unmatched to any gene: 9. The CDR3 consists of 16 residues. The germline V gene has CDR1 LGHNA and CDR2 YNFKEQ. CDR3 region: CASSQPMTGGEEKLFF. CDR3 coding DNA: TGTGCCAGCAGCCAACCGATGACAGGGGGGGAAGAAAAACTGTTTTTT.

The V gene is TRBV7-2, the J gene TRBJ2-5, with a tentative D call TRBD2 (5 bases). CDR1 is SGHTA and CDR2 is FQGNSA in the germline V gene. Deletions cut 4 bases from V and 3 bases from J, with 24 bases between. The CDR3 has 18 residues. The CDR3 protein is CASSSPVVGAILEETQYF. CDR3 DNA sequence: TGTGCCAGCAGCTCCCCGGTGGTGGGAGCCATTTTAGAAGAGACCCAGTACTTC. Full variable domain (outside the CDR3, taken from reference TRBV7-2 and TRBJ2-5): GAGVSQSPSNKVTEKGKDVELRCDPISGHTALYWYRQSLGQGLEFLIYFQGNSAPDKSGLPSDRFSAERTGGSVSTLTIQRTQQEDSAVYLCASSSPVVGAILEETQYFGPGTRLLVL.

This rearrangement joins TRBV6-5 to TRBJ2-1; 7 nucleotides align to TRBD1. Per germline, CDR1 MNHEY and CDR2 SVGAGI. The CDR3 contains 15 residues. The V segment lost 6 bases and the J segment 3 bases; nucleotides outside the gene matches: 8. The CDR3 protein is CASREMDRLYNEQFF. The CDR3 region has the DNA TGTGCCAGCAGGGAAATGGACAGGCTCTACAATGAGCAGTTCTTC.

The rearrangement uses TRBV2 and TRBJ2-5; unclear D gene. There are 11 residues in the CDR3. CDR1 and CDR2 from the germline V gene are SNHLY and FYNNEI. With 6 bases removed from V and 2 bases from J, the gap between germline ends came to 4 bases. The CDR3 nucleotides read TGTGCCAGCAGAATACAAGAGACCCAGTACTTC. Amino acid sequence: CASRIQETQYF.

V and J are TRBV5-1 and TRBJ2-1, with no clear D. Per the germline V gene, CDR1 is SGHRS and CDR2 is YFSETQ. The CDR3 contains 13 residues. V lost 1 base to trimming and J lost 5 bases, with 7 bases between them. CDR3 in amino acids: CASSLNLNNEQFF. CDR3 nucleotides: TGCGCCAGCAGCTTGAATCTAAACAATGAGCAGTTCTTC.

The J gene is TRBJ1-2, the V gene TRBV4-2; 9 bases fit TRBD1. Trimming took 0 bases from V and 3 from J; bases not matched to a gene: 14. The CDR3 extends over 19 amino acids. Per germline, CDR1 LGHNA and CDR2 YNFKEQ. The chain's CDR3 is CASSQDRSFGGQGYYGYTF. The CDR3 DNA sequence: TGTGCCAGCAGCCAAGATAGGTCGTTTGGGGGACAGGGTTACTATGGCTACACCTTC.

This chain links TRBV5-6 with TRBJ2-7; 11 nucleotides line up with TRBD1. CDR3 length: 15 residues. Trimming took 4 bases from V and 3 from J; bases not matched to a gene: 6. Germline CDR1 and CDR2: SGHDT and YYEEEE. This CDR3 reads CASSPGTGGNYEQYF. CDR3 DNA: TGTGCCAGCAGCCCAGGGACAGGGGGGAACTACGAGCAGTACTTC.

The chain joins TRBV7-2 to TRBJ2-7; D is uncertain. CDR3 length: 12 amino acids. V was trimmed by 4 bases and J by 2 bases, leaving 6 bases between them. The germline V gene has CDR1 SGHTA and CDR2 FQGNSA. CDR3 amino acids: CASSSTTYEQYF. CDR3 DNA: TGTGCCAGCAGCTCGACAACCTACGAGCAGTACTTC.

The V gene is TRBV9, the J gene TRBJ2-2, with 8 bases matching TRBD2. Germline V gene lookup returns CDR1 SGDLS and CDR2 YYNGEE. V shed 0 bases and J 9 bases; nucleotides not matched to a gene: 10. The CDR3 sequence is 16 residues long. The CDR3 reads CASSVAASGLGRELFF. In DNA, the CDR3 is TGTGCCAGCAGCGTAGCGGCTAGCGGGTTAGGCCGGGAGCTGTTTTTT.

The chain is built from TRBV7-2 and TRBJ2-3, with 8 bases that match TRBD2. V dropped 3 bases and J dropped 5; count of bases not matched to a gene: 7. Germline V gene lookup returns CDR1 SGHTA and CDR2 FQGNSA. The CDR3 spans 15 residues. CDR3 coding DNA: TGTGCCAGCAGCTTCGGGGGGGCAAGTGGAGATACGCAGTATTTT. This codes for CASSFGGASGDTQYF.

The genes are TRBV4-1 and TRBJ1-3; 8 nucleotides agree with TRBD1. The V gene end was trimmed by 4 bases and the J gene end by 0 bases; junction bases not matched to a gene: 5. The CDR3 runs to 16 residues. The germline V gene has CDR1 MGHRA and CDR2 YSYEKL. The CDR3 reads CASSPPDRVSGNTIYF. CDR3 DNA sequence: TGCGCCAGCAGCCCCCCGGACAGGGTCTCTGGAAACACCATATATTTT.